A selection of T cell receptor beta chains follows, all from one sample in a study of control samples from healthy donors and cancer patients. Profiled with immunoSEQ multiplex PCR; TCRdb holds only in-frame clones, not every one. This sample has about 99,000 clones, with approximately 90% found just once. Sequenced sample: PBMCs. The receptors were gathered from a man aged 55 to 70 with lung cancer. Both conserved end residues are part of each CDR3. A D gene is named only where the DNA matches it firmly. A row's size may be missing; if present it is once, few, many or a size class.

size: -
D: -
J: TRBJ1-1
V: TRBV4-1
DNA: TGCGCCAGCAGCCCACGGGCGCAACCGAACACTGAAGCTTTCTTT
CDR3: CASSPRAQPNTEAFF

size: -
D: -
J: TRBJ1-5
V: TRBV30
DNA: TGTGCCTGGAGCCAGGTTAGCGACATAAATCAGCCCCAGCATTTT
CDR3: CAWSQVSDINQPQHF

size: once
D: -
J: TRBJ2-3
V: TRBV29-1
DNA: TGCAGCGTTCTCGGGGGGCGGTTAGATACGCAGTATTTT
CDR3: CSVLGGRLDTQYF

size: -
D: TRBD1
J: TRBJ1-5
V: TRBV3-1/TRBV3-2
DNA: TGTGCCAGCAGCCGTGGACAGGGTAAACAGCCCCAGCATTTT
CDR3: CASSRGQGKQPQHF

size: -
D: TRBD2
J: TRBJ2-5
V: TRBV7-3
DNA: TGTGCCAGCAGCCCGGGGGTAAAGCGGGGGTTGGAGACCCAGTACTTC
CDR3: CASSPGVKRGLETQYF

size: -
D: -
J: TRBJ1-1
V: TRBV30
DNA: TGTGCCTGGAACGTCCACACTGAAGCTTTCTTT
CDR3: CAWNVHTEAFF

size: once
D: TRBD1
J: TRBJ2-3
V: TRBV24-1
DNA: TGTGCCACCAGTAGGGACAGCGCAGATACGCAGTATTTT
CDR3: CATSRDSADTQYF

size: -
D: -
J: TRBJ1-4
V: TRBV12-3/TRBV12-4
DNA: TGTGCCAGCAGGGATTGGGAAAAACTGTTTTTT
CDR3: CASRDWEKLFF

size: -
D: -
J: TRBJ1-5
V: TRBV7-9
DNA: TGTGCCAGCAGCACCAGTACAATTAATCAGCCCCAGCATTTT
CDR3: CASSTSTINQPQHF

size: -
D: -
J: TRBJ1-6
V: TRBV3-1/TRBV3-2
DNA: TGTGCCAGCAGCCAAGAAAATCTTTCACCCCTCCACTTT
CDR3: CASSQENLSPLHF

size: once
D: TRBD1
J: TRBJ1-1
V: TRBV18
DNA: TGTGCCAGCTCACCAACGGGGACAGGGGGCCGGACTGAAGCTTTCTTT
CDR3: CASSPTGTGGRTEAFF

size: -
D: -
J: TRBJ1-4
V: TRBV25-1
DNA: TGTGCCAGCAGTCAAGGCAGGGGTGAAAAACTGTTTTTT
CDR3: CASSQGRGEKLFF

size: -
D: -
J: TRBJ2-4
V: TRBV7-2
DNA: TGTGCCAGCAGCTACCCCGGGGCTCAGTACTTC
CDR3: CASSYPGAQYF

size: -
D: -
J: TRBJ1-3
V: TRBV10-2
DNA: TGCGCCAGCAGTGCAACGGAGAGAAACACCATATATTTT
CDR3: CASSATERNTIYF

size: -
D: -
J: TRBJ1-5
V: TRBV6-5
DNA: TGTGCCAGCAGCTCCGCGCCTGATCAGCCCCAGCATTTT
CDR3: CASSSAPDQPQHF

size: -
D: TRBD1
J: TRBJ1-2
V: TRBV3-1/TRBV3-2
DNA: TGTGCCAGCAGCCAAGCGTCCAGGGGGGTCTATGGCTACACCTTC
CDR3: CASSQASRGVYGYTF

size: -
D: -
J: TRBJ2-5
V: TRBV15
DNA: TGTGCCACCAGCCCCTTCCAGGGGATGAGGGAGACCCAGTACTTC
CDR3: CATSPFQGMRETQYF

size: few
D: -
J: TRBJ1-2
V: TRBV27
DNA: TGTGCCAGCAGTCAAAACCGGGACACCCCTGCCTACACCTTC
CDR3: CASSQNRDTPAYTF

size: -
D: TRBD1
J: TRBJ1-6
V: TRBV19
DNA: TGTGCCAGTAGTGGCGGACAGGGGGCGATTTCACCCCTCCACTTT
CDR3: CASSGGQGAISPLHF

size: -
D: -
J: TRBJ2-3
V: TRBV10-1
DNA: TGCGCCAGCAGTGAGATGGACCTGCGCGATACGCAGTATTTT
CDR3: CASSEMDLRDTQYF

size: -
D: -
J: TRBJ1-4
V: TRBV7-2
DNA: TGTGCCAGTGGGGGGACTAATGAAAAACTGTTTTTT
CDR3: CASGGTNEKLFF

size: -
D: -
J: TRBJ1-2
V: TRBV3-1/TRBV3-2
DNA: TGTGCCAGCAGCCAAAGGAGTAACGAATATGGCTACACCTTC
CDR3: CASSQRSNEYGYTF

size: once
D: TRBD1
J: TRBJ2-5
V: TRBV4-1
DNA: TGCGCCAGCAGCCATCGGTTGGGACAGCAAGAGACCCAGTACTTC
CDR3: CASSHRLGQQETQYF

size: -
D: -
J: TRBJ1-1
V: TRBV7-2
DNA: TGTGCCAGCAGCTTAGCGCTTAGGGCAGGTGAAGCTTTCTTT
CDR3: CASSLALRAGEAFF

size: -
D: -
J: TRBJ1-4
V: TRBV30
DNA: TGTGCCTGGAGTAGGCAGGGGCCCGAAAAACTGTTTTTT
CDR3: CAWSRQGPEKLFF

size: once
D: TRBD1
J: TRBJ1-5
V: TRBV19
DNA: TGTGCCAGTAGTAGAGGACAGGGGATTAGCAATCAGCCCCAGCATTTT
CDR3: CASSRGQGISNQPQHF

size: -
D: -
J: TRBJ1-5
V: TRBV18
DNA: TGTGCCAGCTCACCACCCGTTGGTGGAGGGGTCAATCAGCCCCAGCATTTT
CDR3: CASSPPVGGGVNQPQHF

size: -
D: -
J: TRBJ2-3
V: TRBV9
DNA: TGTGCCAGCAGCGTAGGTGTTACAGGGCCGGATACGCAGTATTTT
CDR3: CASSVGVTGPDTQYF

size: -
D: TRBD1
J: TRBJ1-5
V: TRBV4-1
DNA: TGCGCCAGCAGTTTATGGCCGGGACAGGGAGTTCAGCCCCAGCATTTT
CDR3: CASSLWPGQGVQPQHF

size: few
D: -
J: TRBJ1-5
V: TRBV30
DNA: TGTGCCTGGGGACCCCAGGGGCGAACTGATCAGCCCCAGCATTTT
CDR3: CAWGPQGRTDQPQHF

size: -
D: -
J: TRBJ1-6
V: TRBV27
DNA: TGTGCCAGCAGCCTAGGACGTTTGGACTCACCCCTCCACTTT
CDR3: CASSLGRLDSPLHF

size: once
D: -
J: TRBJ2-5
V: TRBV24-1
DNA: TGTGCCACCAGTGACCCCAGAGAGACCCAGTACTTC
CDR3: CATSDPRETQYF

size: once
D: -
J: TRBJ2-7
V: TRBV5-1
DNA: TGCGCCAGCAGCTCGGGGGTAAAAACAGATTCTCTACCCCCCTACGAGCAGTACTTC
CDR3: CASSSGVKTDSLPPYEQYF

size: -
D: TRBD1
J: TRBJ2-1
V: TRBV6-5
DNA: TGTGCCAGCATGGACAGGGGTCTGGTCAATGAGCAGTTCTTC
CDR3: CASMDRGLVNEQFF

size: -
D: -
J: TRBJ2-7
V: TRBV11-2
DNA: TGTGCCAGCAGCTTAGGAGGGGGCGAGCAGTACTTC
CDR3: CASSLGGGEQYF

size: -
D: -
J: TRBJ1-4
V: TRBV7-8
DNA: TGTGCCAGCAGCCCCACCCGGTCTAGAAATGAAAAACTGTTTTTT
CDR3: CASSPTRSRNEKLFF

size: -
D: -
J: TRBJ2-5
V: TRBV12-3/TRBV12-4
DNA: TGTGCCAGCAGTTTGGGGGCTTGGGAGACCCAGTACTTC
CDR3: CASSLGAWETQYF

size: once
D: -
J: TRBJ2-2
V: TRBV6-5
DNA: TGTGCCAGCAGGTCACGGCAGGGGAACACCGGGGAGCTGTTTTTT
CDR3: CASRSRQGNTGELFF

size: -
D: TRBD2
J: TRBJ2-2
V: TRBV12-3/TRBV12-4
DNA: TGTGCCAGCAGGACTAGCGGGTCCGGGGAGCTGTTTTTT
CDR3: CASRTSGSGELFF

size: -
D: -
J: TRBJ1-2
V: TRBV7-6
DNA: TGTGCCAGCAGCGGTTTTCGGGGTTCGGGGGATGGCTACACCTTC
CDR3: CASSGFRGSGDGYTF

size: few
D: -
J: TRBJ1-1
V: TRBV7-9
DNA: TGTGCCAGCAGCTTAGGGGGCGGGGGTGAAGCTTTCTTT
CDR3: CASSLGGGGEAFF

size: -
D: -
J: TRBJ2-2
V: TRBV27
DNA: TGTGCCAGCAGTCTACAGGGTCTTGGCACCGGGGAGCTGTTTTTT
CDR3: CASSLQGLGTGELFF

size: -
D: -
J: TRBJ2-1
V: TRBV6-5
DNA: TGTGCCAGCAGTCTTGTATACAATGAGCAGTTCTTC
CDR3: CASSLVYNEQFF

size: -
D: -
J: TRBJ2-3
V: TRBV23-1
DNA: TGCGCCAGCAGTCAACTCCGGGCTCTAGATACGCAGTATTTT
CDR3: CASSQLRALDTQYF

size: -
D: -
J: TRBJ2-1
V: TRBV3-1/TRBV3-2
DNA: TGTGCCAGCAGCCAGCTCATCTCCAGGAATGAGCAGTTCTTC
CDR3: CASSQLISRNEQFF

size: -
D: -
J: TRBJ2-3
V: TRBV12-3/TRBV12-4
DNA: TGTGCCAGCAGTCGGGGCAGGGGAGATACGCAGTATTTT
CDR3: CASSRGRGDTQYF

size: few
D: TRBD1
J: TRBJ1-2
V: TRBV7-9
DNA: TGTGCCAGCAGCTTAGGGGACAGCGACTATGGCTACACCTTC
CDR3: CASSLGDSDYGYTF

size: once
D: TRBD1
J: TRBJ2-1
V: TRBV5-4
DNA: TGTGCCAGCAGCTTGGCAGGGGGCAGCTCCTACAATGAGCAGTTCTTC
CDR3: CASSLAGGSSYNEQFF

size: -
D: -
J: TRBJ1-6
V: TRBV5-1
DNA: TGCGCCAGCTGGGTAGGGCTCGCTAATTCACCCCTCCACTTT
CDR3: CASWVGLANSPLHF

size: -
D: -
J: TRBJ1-5
V: TRBV6-1
DNA: TGTGCCAGCAGTGAAGCGCGAGGGCCTCGAAATCAGCCCCAGCATTTT
CDR3: CASSEARGPRNQPQHF

size: -
D: -
J: TRBJ1-1
V: TRBV7-9
DNA: TGTGCCAGCCGCCAAGGGGACACTGAAGCTTTCTTT
CDR3: CASRQGDTEAFF

size: -
D: TRBD2
J: TRBJ2-1
V: TRBV14
DNA: TGTGCCAGCAGCCAAGCCCCTAGCGGGGTGGGGAGGAATGAGCAGTTCTTC
CDR3: CASSQAPSGVGRNEQFF

size: -
D: -
J: TRBJ2-2
V: TRBV5-4
DNA: TGTGCCAGCAGCTTGGGGCTCACCGGGGAGCTGTTTTTT
CDR3: CASSLGLTGELFF

size: -
D: TRBD1
J: TRBJ2-3
V: TRBV5-1
DNA: TGCGCCAGCAGCTCACAGGGGGCAACAGATACGCAGTATTTT
CDR3: CASSSQGATDTQYF

size: -
D: TRBD1
J: TRBJ1-5
V: TRBV18
DNA: TGTGCCAGCTCCGGACAGGCGAGCAATCAGCCCCAGCATTTT
CDR3: CASSGQASNQPQHF

size: -
D: -
J: TRBJ1-3
V: TRBV11-3
DNA: TGTGCCAGCAGCCGAGACACCAGCTCTGGAAACACCATATATTTT
CDR3: CASSRDTSSGNTIYF

size: -
D: -
J: TRBJ1-1
V: TRBV6-5
DNA: TGTGCCAGCAGACTTCGAACTGAAGCTTTCTTT
CDR3: CASRLRTEAFF

size: -
D: -
J: TRBJ1-1
V: TRBV30
DNA: TGTGCCTTAACGCTAACAGGGAGCGGAACTGAAGCTTTCTTT
CDR3: CALTLTGSGTEAFF

size: -
D: -
J: TRBJ1-2
V: TRBV3-1/TRBV3-2
DNA: TGTGCCAGCAGCCGCAGTAAGGGTGGCTACACCTTC
CDR3: CASSRSKGGYTF

size: -
D: -
J: TRBJ2-4
V: TRBV5-4
DNA: TGTGCCAGCAGCCCCTCCGCGGGGGCCAAAAACATTCAGTACTTC
CDR3: CASSPSAGAKNIQYF